These 9 T cell receptor beta chains were sequenced from one sample in a study of blood T cell repertoires in COVID-19. Clones were sequenced by immunoSEQ multiplex PCR, and TCRdb holds only the in-frame ones, with some missing. This table has approximately 260,000 clones, nearly 90% appearing once. Sequencing used peripheral blood. These receptors all come from a woman in her 40s who had recovered from COVID-19.

The V call is TRBV19, the J call TRBJ1-3; 10 nucleotides align to TRBD1. This CDR3 is built from 14 residues. V lost 6 bases and J lost 4; bases outside the gene matches: 3. From germline, CDR1 is LNHDA and CDR2 SQIVND (reference sequence). The CDR3 sequence: CASSGQGVGNTIYF. The CDR3 DNA reads as TGTGCCAGTAGCGGACAGGGGGTCGGAAACACCATATATTTT.

The chain links TRBV7-8 to TRBJ2-1; 10 bases map to TRBD1. Losses at the gene ends were 5 bases for V and 0 bases for J; bases not matched to a gene: 7. This CDR3 has 17 residues. CDR1 and CDR2 from the germline V gene are SGHVS and FQNEAQ. CDR3 loop: CASSRRDRGNSYNEQFF. DNA of the CDR3: TGTGCCAGCAGCCGCCGGGACAGGGGAAACTCCTACAATGAGCAGTTCTTC.

J is TRBJ2-2 and V is TRBV3-1 (or the pseudogene TRBV3-2); possibly TRBD2 for D (6 bases). CDR3 size: 15 residues. CDR1 and CDR2 from the germline V gene are LGHDT and YNNKEL (reference sequence). Trimming removed 1 base from V and 6 bases from J, with 12 bases in between. In DNA form, the CDR3 reads TGTGCCAGCAGCCAAGTCCCGGGGGTGGCCGGGGAGCTGTTTTTT. Protein product: CASSQVPGVAGELFF.

This clone appeared once. The chain is built from TRBV7-8 and TRBJ1-1; TRBD1 matches at 9 bases. The trim removed 4 bases at V and 1 base at J, leaving 10 bases unmatched. Germline values: CDR1 SGHVS, CDR2 FQNEAQ. This CDR3 is built from 17 residues. The CDR3: CASSSPARQGGNTEAFF. DNA of the CDR3: TGTGCCAGCAGCTCCCCCGCCCGACAGGGGGGGAACACTGAAGCTTTCTTT.

The J gene is TRBJ1-1, the V gene TRBV19; 9 bases agree with TRBD1. Germline V gene sequence: CDR1 LNHDA, CDR2 SQIVND (reference sequence). The CDR3 length is 15 residues. V was clipped by 8 bases and J by 4 bases; unmatched bases: 11. As DNA, the CDR3 is TGTGCCAGTGACACAGGACAGGGGATCCCCACTGAAGCTTTCTTT. It encodes CASDTGQGIPTEAFF.

The chain couples TRBV19 to TRBJ2-7, with TRBD1 identical over 7 bases. The CDR3 runs 15 residues. The germline gives CDR1 LNHDA, CDR2 SQIVND (reference sequence). Unmatched junction bases numbered 8, after V lost 3 bases and J lost 3 bases. Written as DNA, the CDR3 is TGTGCCAGTAGTATTGTCGGGGACAGCCGCTACGAGCAGTACTTC. Its protein is CASSIVGDSRYEQYF.

The V call is TRBV27, the J call TRBJ1-2; 9 nucleotides line up with TRBD1. Trimming removed 5 bases from V and 5 bases from J; junction bases left unmatched: 15. Germline CDR1 and CDR2: MNHEY and SMNVEV (reference sequence). The CDR3 consists of 17 residues. CDR3 nucleotides: TGTGCCAGCAGTCCCGCCCCACAGGGGGCCACGGGGTATGGCTACACCTTC. Its translation is CASSPAPQGATGYGYTF.

The chain employs TRBV2 and TRBJ1-4; no clear D. The CDR3 totals 16 residues. Germline CDR1 reads SNHLY; CDR2 reads FYNNEI. V shed 4 bases and J shed 0 bases, with 12 bases lying between them. This chain's CDR3 is CASSGHGLATNEKLFF. The CDR3 coding sequence is TGTGCCAGCAGTGGCCACGGACTTGCAACTAATGAAAAACTGTTTTTT. Drawing the rest from reference TRBV2 and TRBJ1-4, the complete variable domain is EPEVTQTPSHQVTQMGQEVILRCVPISNHLYFYWYRQILGQKVEFLVSFYNNEISEKSEIFDDQFSVERPDGSNFTLKIRSTKLEDSAMYFCASSGHGLATNEKLFFGSGTQLSVL.

This chain joins TRBV9 and TRBJ1-4; 11 bases fit TRBD1. V was pared by 3 bases and J by 4 bases, with 14 bases of the junction left unmatched. In germline, CDR1 is SGDLS, CDR2 YYNGEE. This CDR3 has 19 amino acids. Written as DNA, the CDR3 is TGTGCCAGCAGCGCATACCCCGGGACAGGGGGTCTTGGTAATGAAAAACTGTTTTTT. Translation: CASSAYPGTGGLGNEKLFF.